This note documents a single TCR beta chain sequence. Its antigen is undetermined. An expansion of CD8+CD57+ cells by flow cytometry had been shown in patients chosen for sequencing. The sample is drawn from a study of CD8+CD57+ T cells in acquired aplastic anemia. Study-level results: Sharing between patients and controls was observed for around 30 CD8+ CDR3 sequences.

The use of genomic DNA as template underpinned the TCR beta VDJ and CDR3 profiling. TCRdb re-called the reads with MiXCR, one entry per CDR3 protein. Of around 200,000 distinct CDR3 sequences in the sample, about half are singletons; the top ten hold 15% to 20%. The sequenced sample consisted of sorted CD4+, CD8+, or CD8+CD57+ T cells (not recorded which) from PBMCs. This TCR was recovered from a human donor with aplastic anemia.

CDR3 protein: CASSRLLGGEETQYF. In DNA, the CDR3 is TGCGCCAGCAGCCGGCTCCTGGGGGGGGAAGAGACCCAGTACTTC. The chain couples TRBV5-1 to TRBJ2-5; 7 nucleotides agree with TRBD2. Germline CDR1 reads SGHRS; CDR2 reads YFSETQ. The length of the CDR3 is 15 residues. V dropped 4 bases and J dropped 3; count of bases not matched to a gene: 9.